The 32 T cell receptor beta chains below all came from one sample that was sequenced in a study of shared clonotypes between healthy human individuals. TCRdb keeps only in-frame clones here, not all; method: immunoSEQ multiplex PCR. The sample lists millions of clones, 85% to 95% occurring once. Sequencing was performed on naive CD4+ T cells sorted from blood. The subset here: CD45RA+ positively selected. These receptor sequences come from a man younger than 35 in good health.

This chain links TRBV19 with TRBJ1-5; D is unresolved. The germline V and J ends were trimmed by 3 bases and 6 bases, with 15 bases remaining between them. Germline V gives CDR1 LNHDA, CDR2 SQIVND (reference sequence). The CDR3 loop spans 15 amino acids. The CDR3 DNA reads TGTGCCAGTAGTATCGTTCCGGGTAAGGGTCAGCCCCAGCATTTT. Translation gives CASSIVPGKGQPQHF.

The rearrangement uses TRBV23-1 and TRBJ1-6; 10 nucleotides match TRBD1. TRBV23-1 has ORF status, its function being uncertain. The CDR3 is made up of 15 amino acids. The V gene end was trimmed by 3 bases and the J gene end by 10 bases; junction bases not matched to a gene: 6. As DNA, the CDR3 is TGCGCCAGCAGTCACCCCGGACAGGGGGACTCACCCCTCCACTTT. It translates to CASSHPGQGDSPLHF.

The CDR3 loop is CASSEIAGASYEQYF. The CDR3 nucleotides are TGTGCCAGCAGTGAAATAGCGGGAGCGTCCTACGAGCAGTACTTC. The chain has TRBV6-1 and TRBJ2-7; 9 bases align to TRBD2. Per the germline V gene, CDR1 is MNHNS and CDR2 is SASEGT. Trimming cost V 2 bases and J 1 base; bases outside gene matches: 3. This CDR3 has 15 residues.

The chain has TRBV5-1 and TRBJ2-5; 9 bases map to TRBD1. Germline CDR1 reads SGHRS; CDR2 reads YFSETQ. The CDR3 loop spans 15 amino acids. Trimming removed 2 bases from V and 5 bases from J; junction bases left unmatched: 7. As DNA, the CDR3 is TGCGCCAGCAGCTTCGGGACAGGGATTATGGAGACCCAGTACTTC. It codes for CASSFGTGIMETQYF.

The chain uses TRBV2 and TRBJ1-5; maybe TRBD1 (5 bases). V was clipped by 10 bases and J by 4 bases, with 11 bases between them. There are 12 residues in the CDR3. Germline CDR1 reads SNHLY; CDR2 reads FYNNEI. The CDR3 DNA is TGTGCCACCAGAGGGGTTAATCAGCCCCAGCATTTT. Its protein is CATRGVNQPQHF. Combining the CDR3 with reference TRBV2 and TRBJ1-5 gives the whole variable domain EPEVTQTPSHQVTQMGQEVILRCVPISNHLYFYWYRQILGQKVEFLVSFYNNEISEKSEIFDDQFSVERPDGSNFTLKIRSTKLEDSAMYFCATRGVNQPQHFGDGTRLSIL.

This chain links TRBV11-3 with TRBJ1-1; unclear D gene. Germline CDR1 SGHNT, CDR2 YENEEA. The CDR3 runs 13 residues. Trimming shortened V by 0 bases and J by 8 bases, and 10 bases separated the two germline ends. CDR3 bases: TGTGCCAGCAGCTTAGATAATTTCTCGGAAGCTTTCTTT. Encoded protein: CASSLDNFSEAFF.

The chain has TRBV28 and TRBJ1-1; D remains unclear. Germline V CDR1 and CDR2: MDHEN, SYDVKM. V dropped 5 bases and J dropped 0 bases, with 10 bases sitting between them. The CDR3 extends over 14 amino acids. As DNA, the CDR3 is TGTGCCAGCAGTCCCACGGCTATGAACACTGAAGCTTTCTTT. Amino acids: CASSPTAMNTEAFF.

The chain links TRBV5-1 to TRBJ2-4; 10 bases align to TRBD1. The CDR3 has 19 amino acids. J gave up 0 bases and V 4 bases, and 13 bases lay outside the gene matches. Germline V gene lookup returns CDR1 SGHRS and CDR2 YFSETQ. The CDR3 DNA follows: TGCGCCAGCAGCCCATACCCCCCGGGACAGGGGCTAGCCAAAAACATTCAGTACTTC. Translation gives CASSPYPPGQGLAKNIQYF.

CDR3 in amino acids: CASRNRVNTEAFF. CDR3 bases: TGTGCCAGCAGGAACAGGGTGAACACTGAAGCTTTCTTT. The chain recombines TRBV7-3 with TRBJ1-1; D possibly corresponds to TRBD1 (6 bases). This CDR3 region has 13 residues. V lost 6 bases and J lost 0, with 8 bases in between. Germline V CDR1 and CDR2: SGHTA, FQGTGA.

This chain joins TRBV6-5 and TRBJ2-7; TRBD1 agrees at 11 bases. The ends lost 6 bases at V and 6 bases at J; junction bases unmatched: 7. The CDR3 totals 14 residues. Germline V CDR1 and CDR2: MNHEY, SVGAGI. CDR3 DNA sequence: TGTGCCAGCAGCCGAGGACAGGGGGCGGTCGAGCAGTACTTC. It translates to CASSRGQGAVEQYF.

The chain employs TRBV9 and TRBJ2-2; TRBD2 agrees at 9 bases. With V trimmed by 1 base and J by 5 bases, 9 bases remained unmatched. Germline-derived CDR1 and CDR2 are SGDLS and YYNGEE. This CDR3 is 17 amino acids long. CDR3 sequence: CASSVSPAGGGTGELFF. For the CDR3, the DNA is TGTGCCAGCAGCGTATCCCCAGCGGGAGGTGGAACCGGGGAGCTGTTTTTT.

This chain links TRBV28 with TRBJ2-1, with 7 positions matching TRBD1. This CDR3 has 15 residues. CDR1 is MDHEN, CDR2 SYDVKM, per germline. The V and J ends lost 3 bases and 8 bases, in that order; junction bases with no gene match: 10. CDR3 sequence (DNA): TGTGCCAGCAGTTTCTACAGGGGTACACGCGATGAGCAGTTCTTC. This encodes CASSFYRGTRDEQFF.

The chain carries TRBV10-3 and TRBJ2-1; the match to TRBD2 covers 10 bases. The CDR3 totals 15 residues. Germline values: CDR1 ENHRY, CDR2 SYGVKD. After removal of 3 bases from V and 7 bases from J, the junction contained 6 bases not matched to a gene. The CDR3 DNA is TGTGCCATCAGTGACGGAGCGGGAGGGGCGAATGAGCAGTTCTTC. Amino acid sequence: CAISDGAGGANEQFF.

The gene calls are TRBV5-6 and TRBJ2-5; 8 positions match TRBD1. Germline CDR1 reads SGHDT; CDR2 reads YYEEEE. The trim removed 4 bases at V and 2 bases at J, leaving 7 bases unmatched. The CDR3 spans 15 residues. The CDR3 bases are TGTGCCAGCAGCCGGCTGGACAGGGATCAAGAGACCCAGTACTTC. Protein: CASSRLDRDQETQYF.

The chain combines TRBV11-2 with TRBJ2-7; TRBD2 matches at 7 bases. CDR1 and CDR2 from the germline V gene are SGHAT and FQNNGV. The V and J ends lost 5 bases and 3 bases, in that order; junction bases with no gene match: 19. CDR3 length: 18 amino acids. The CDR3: CASSRTRESPNWFYEQYF. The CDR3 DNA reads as TGTGCCAGCAGCAGGACTAGAGAAAGCCCCAATTGGTTCTACGAGCAGTACTTC. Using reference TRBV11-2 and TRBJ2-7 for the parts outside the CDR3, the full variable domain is EAGVAQSPRYKIIEKRQSVAFWCNPISGHATLYWYQQILGQGPKLLIQFQNNGVVDDSQLPKDRFSAERLKGVDSTLKIQPAKLEDSAVYLCASSRTRESPNWFYEQYFGPGTRLTVT.

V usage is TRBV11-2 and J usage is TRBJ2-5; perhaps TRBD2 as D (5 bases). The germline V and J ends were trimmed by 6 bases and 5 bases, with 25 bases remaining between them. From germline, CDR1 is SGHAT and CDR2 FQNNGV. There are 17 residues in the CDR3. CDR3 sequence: CASREGIQRNLLETQYF. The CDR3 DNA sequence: TGTGCCAGCAGGGAAGGAATTCAGCGGAATCTACTGGAGACCCAGTACTTC.

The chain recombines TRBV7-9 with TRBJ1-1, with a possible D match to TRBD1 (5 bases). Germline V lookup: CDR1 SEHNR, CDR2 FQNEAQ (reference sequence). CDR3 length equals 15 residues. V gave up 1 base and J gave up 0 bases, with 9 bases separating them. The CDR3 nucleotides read TGTGCCAGCAGCTTAGGGACAAAGATGAACACTGAAGCTTTCTTT. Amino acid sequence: CASSLGTKMNTEAFF.

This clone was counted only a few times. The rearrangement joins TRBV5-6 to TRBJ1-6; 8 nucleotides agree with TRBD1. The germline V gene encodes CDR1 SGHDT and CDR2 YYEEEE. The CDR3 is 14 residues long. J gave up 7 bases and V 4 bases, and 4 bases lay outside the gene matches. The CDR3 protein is CASSTDRGNSPLHF. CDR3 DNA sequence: TGTGCCAGCAGCACCGACAGGGGAAATTCACCCCTCCACTTT.

The CDR3 loop reads CASRPGQGTNEKLFF. CDR3 sequence (DNA): TGTGCCAGCAGACCGGGACAGGGGACTAATGAAAAACTGTTTTTT. The rearrangement joins TRBV7-6 to TRBJ1-4; 10 bases map to TRBD1. The germline CDR1 and CDR2 sequences are SGHVS and FNYEAQ. V was pared by 6 bases and J by 2 bases, with 3 bases of the junction left unmatched. The CDR3 extends over 15 amino acids.

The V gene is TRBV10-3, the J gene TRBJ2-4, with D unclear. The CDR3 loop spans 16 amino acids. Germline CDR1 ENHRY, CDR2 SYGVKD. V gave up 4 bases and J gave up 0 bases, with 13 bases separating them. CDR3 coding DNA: TGTGCCATCAGTGCCGGTTCAACATTAGCCAAAAACATTCAGTACTTC. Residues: CAISAGSTLAKNIQYF.

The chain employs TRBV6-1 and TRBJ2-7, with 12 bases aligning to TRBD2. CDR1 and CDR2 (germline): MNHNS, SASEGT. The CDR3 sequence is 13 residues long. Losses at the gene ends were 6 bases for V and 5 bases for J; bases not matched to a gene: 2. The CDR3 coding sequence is TGTGCCAGCAGGCTAGCGGGGGGGCACGAGCAGTACTTC. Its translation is CASRLAGGHEQYF.

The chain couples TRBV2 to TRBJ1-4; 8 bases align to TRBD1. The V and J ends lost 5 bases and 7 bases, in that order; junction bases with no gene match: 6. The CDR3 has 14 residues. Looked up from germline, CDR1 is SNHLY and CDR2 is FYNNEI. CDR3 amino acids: CASSMTGAREKLFF. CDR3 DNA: TGTGCCAGCAGTATGACAGGGGCGCGTGAAAAACTGTTTTTT. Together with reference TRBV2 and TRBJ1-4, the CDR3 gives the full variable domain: EPEVTQTPSHQVTQMGQEVILRCVPISNHLYFYWYRQILGQKVEFLVSFYNNEISEKSEIFDDQFSVERPDGSNFTLKIRSTKLEDSAMYFCASSMTGAREKLFFGSGTQLSVL.

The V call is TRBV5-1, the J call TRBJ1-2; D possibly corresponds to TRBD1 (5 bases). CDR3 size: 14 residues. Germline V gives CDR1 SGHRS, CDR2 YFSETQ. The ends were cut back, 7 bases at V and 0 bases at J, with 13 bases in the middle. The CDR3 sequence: CASRGEPTNYGYTF. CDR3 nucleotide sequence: TGCGCCAGCCGGGGGGAGCCTACTAACTATGGCTACACCTTC.

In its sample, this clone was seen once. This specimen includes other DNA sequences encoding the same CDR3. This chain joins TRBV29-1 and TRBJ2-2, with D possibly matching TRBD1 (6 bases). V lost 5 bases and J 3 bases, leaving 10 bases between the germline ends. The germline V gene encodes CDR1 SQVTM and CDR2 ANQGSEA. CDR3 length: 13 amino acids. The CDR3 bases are TGCAGCGTTAAGACAGGAGACACCGGGGAGCTGTTTTTT. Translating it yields CSVKTGDTGELFF.

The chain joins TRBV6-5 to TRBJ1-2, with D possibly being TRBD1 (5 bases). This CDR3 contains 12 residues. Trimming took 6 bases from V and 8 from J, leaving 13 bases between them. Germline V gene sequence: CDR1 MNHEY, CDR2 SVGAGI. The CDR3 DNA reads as TGTGCCAGCAGATCGGGGGAACGCGGCTACACCTTC. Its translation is CASRSGERGYTF.

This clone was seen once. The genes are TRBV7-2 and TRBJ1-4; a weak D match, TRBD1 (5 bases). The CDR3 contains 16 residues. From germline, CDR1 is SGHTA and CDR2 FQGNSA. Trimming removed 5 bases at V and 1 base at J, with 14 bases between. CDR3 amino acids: CASSPNGQGTNEKLFF. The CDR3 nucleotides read TGTGCCAGCAGCCCCAACGGCCAGGGAACTAATGAAAAACTGTTTTTT.

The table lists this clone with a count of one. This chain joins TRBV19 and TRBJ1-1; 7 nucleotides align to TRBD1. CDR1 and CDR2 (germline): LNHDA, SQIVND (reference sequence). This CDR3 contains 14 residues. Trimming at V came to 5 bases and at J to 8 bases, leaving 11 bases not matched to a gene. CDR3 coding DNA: TGTGCCAGTAGTCTCCAGGGGGTTCCGGAGGAAGCTTTCTTT. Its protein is CASSLQGVPEEAFF.

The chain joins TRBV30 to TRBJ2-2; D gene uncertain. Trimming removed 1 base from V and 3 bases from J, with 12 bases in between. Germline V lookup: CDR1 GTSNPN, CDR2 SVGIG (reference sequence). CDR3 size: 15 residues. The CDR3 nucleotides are TGTGCCTGGAGTGACTCGGGTGGGCACACCGGGGAGCTGTTTTTT. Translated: CAWSDSGGHTGELFF.

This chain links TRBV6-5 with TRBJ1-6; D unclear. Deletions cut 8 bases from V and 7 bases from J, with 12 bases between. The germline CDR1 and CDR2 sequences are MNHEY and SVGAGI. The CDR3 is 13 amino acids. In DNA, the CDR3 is TGTGCCAGCTCCCGGTCAGTGAATTCACCCCTCCACTTT. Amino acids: CASSRSVNSPLHF.

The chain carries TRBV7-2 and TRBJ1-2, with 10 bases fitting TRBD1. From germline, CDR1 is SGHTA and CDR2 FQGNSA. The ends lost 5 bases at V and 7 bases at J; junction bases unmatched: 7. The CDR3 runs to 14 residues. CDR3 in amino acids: CASSRPGQGLGYTF. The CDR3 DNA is TGTGCCAGCAGCCGACCGGGACAGGGGCTTGGCTACACCTTC.

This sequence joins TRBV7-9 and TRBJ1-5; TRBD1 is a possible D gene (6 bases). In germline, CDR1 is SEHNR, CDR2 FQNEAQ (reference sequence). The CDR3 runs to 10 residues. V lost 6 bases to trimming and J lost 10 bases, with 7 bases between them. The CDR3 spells CASRGGPQHF. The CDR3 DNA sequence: TGTGCCAGCAGAGGGGGACCCCAGCATTTT.

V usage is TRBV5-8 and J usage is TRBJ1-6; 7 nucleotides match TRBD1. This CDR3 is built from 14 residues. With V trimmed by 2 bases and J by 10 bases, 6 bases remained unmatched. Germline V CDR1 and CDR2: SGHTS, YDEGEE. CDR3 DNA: TGTGCCAGCAGCTTATCTAGGGGGCACTCACCCCTCCACTTT. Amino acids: CASSLSRGHSPLHF.